This T cell receptor beta chain was observed in a study of blood T cell repertoires in COVID-19. Study at large: Acute and convalescent COVID-19 samples came from the United States, Italy and Spain.

The data were produced by immunoSEQ multiplex PCR, yet TCRdb's version contains in-frame clones alone and is incomplete. The top ten clones hold around 22% of a sample with 60,000 to 90,000 clones, roughly 88% of them seen once. Specimen: peripheral blood. The source of this sequence is a woman in her forties or fifties with acute or convalescent COVID-19.

Here the CDR3 reads CASSLVGRTSTDTQYF. CDR3 coding DNA: TGTGCCAGCAGCTTGGTTGGGCGGACTAGCACAGATACGCAGTATTTT. The genes are TRBV7-8 and TRBJ2-3, with D perhaps matching TRBD2 (5 bases). V was clipped by 3 bases and J by 0 bases, with 13 bases between them. Germline V gene sequence: CDR1 SGHVS, CDR2 FQNEAQ. CDR3 length equals 16 residues.